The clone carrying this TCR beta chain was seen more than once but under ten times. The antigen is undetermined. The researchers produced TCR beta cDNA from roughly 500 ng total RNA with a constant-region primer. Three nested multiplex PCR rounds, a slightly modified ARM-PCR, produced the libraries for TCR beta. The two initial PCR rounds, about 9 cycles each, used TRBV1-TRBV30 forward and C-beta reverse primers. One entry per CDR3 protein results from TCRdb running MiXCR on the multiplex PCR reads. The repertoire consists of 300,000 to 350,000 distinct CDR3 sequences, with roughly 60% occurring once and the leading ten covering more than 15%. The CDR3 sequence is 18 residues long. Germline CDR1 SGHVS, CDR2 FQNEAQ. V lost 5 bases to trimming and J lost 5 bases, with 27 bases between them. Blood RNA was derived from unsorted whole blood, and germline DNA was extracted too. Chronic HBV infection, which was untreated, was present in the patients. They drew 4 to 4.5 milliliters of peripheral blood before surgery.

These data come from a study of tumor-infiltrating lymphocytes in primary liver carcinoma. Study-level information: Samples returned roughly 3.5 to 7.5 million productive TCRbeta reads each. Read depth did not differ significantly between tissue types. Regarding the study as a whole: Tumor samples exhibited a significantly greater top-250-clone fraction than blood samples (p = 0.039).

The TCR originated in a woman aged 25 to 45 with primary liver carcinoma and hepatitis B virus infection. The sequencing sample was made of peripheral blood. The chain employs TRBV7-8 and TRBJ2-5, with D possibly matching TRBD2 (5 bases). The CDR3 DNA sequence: TGTGCCAGCAGCCCCCACCCAGAGCGGAAACGAGCAGCGGAGACCCAGTACTTC. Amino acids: CASSPHPERKRAAETQYF.